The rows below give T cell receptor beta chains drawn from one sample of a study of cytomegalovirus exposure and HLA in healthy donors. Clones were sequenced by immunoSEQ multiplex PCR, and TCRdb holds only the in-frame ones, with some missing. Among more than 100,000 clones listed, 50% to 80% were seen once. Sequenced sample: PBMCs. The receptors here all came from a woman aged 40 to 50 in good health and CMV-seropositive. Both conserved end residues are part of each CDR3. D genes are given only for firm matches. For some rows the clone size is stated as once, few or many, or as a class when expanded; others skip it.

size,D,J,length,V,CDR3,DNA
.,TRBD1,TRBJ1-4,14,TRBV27,CASSRQGEKEKLFF,TGTGCCAGCAGCCGACAGGGGGAGAAAGAAAAACTGTTTTTT
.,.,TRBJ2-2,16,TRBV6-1,CASSEARLANTGELFF,TGTGCCAGCAGTGAAGCGCGGCTTGCGAACACCGGGGAGCTGTTTTTT
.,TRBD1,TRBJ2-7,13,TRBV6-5,CASRGQGPYEQYF,TGTGCCAGCCGTGGACAGGGTCCATACGAGCAGTACTTC
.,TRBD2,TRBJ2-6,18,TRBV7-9,CASSLDLAGFSGANVLTF,TGTGCCAGCAGCTTAGACCTAGCGGGGTTCTCTGGGGCCAACGTCCTGACTTTC
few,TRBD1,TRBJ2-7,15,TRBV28,CASSFSGTGAYEQYF,TGTGCCAGCAGTTTCTCGGGGACAGGCGCCTACGAGCAGTACTTC
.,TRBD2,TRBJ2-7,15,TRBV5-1,CASSISGGSAYEQYF,TGCGCCAGCAGCATTAGCGGGGGGAGCGCCTACGAGCAGTACTTC
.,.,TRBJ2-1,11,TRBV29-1,CSKQVYNEQFF,TGCAGCAAACAGGTCTACAATGAGCAGTTCTTC
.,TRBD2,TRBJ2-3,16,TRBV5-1,CASSLDTSGATDTQYF,TGCGCCAGCAGCTTGGACACTAGCGGGGCCACAGATACGCAGTATTTT
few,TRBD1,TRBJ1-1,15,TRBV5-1,CASSLGQGAFSEAFF,TGCGCCAGCAGCTTGGGCCAGGGGGCTTTTTCTGAAGCTTTCTTT
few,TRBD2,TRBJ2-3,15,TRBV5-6,CASSLASGITDTQYF,TGTGCCAGCAGCTTGGCTAGCGGGATAACAGATACGCAGTATTTT
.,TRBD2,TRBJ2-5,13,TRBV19,CASSPGLAVAQYF,TGTGCCAGTAGTCCGGGACTAGCGGTAGCCCAGTACTTC
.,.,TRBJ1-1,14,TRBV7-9,CASSEAGYGTEAFF,TGTGCCAGCAGCGAGGCAGGGTACGGCACTGAAGCTTTCTTT
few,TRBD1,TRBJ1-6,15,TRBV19,CASSLWDRGDSPLHF,TGTGCCAGTAGTCTCTGGGACAGGGGCGATTCACCCCTCCACTTT
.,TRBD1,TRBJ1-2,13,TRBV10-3,CAIRETGDYGYTF,TGTGCCATCAGAGAGACAGGGGACTATGGCTACACCTTC
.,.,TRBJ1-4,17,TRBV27,CASSLYAGGATNEKLFF,TGTGCCAGCAGTTTATACGCTGGGGGGGCAACTAATGAAAAACTGTTTTTT
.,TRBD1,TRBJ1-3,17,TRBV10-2,CASSEDRGGDSGNTIYF,TGCGCCAGCAGTGAGGACAGGGGAGGTGACTCTGGAAACACCATATATTTT
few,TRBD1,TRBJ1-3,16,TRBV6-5,CASSYSGQGGGNTIYF,TGTGCCAGCAGTTACTCGGGACAGGGCGGTGGAAACACCATATATTTT
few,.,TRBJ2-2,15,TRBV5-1,CASSLLQALTGELFF,TGCGCCAGCAGCTTGTTGCAGGCTCTCACCGGGGAGCTGTTTTTT
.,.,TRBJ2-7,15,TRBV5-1,CASSLTRADTYEQYF,TGCGCCAGCAGCTTGACCAGGGCAGACACCTACGAGCAGTACTTC
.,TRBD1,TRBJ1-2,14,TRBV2,CASSVKQGASGYTF,TGTGCCAGCAGTGTCAAACAGGGGGCTAGTGGCTACACCTTC
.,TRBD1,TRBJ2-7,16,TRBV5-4,CASSFRWDSLTYEQYF,TGTGCCAGCAGCTTCCGCTGGGACAGCCTTACCTACGAGCAGTACTTC
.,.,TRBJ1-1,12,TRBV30,CAWSTSGRTAFF,TGTGCCTGGAGTACCAGCGGACGGACAGCTTTCTTT
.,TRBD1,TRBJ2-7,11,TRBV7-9,CASTPGGEQYF,TGTGCCAGCACTCCAGGGGGCGAGCAGTACTTC
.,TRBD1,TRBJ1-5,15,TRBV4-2,CASSQDRGRNQPQHF,TGTGCCAGCAGCCAGGACAGGGGGCGAAATCAGCCCCAGCATTTT
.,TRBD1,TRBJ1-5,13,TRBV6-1,CASTTGGNQPQHF,TGTGCCAGCACTACAGGGGGGAATCAGCCCCAGCATTTT
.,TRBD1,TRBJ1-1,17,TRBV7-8,CASSLGRGQGGNTEAFF,TGTGCCAGCAGCCTCGGACGAGGACAGGGAGGGAACACTGAGGCTTTCTTT
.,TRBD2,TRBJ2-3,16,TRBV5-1,CASKTGLLSSTDTQYF,TGCGCCAGCAAAACGGGACTACTTTCTAGCACAGATACGCAGTATTTT
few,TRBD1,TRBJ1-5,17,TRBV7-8,CASSLKWVTGKNQPQHF,TGTGCCAGCAGCTTAAAATGGGTGACAGGGAAAAATCAGCCCCAGCATTTT
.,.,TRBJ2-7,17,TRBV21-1,CASNPVEGAPRAYEQYF,TGTGCCAGCAACCCGGTGGAGGGCGCCCCTCGGGCTTACGAGCAGTACTTC
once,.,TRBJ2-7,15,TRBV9,CASSPGGANPYEQYF,TGTGCCAGCAGCCCCGGTGGAGCGAATCCCTACGAGCAGTACTTC
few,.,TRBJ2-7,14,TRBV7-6,CASSRSPGEDEQYF,TGTGCCAGCAGTCGCAGTCCGGGAGAGGACGAGCAGTACTTC
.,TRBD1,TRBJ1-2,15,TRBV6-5,CASSKDRGPNYGYTF,TGTGCCAGCAGCAAGGACAGGGGGCCCAACTATGGCTACACCTTC
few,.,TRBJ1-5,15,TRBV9,CASSTSGGSNQPQHF,TGTGCCAGCAGCACCTCCGGGGGAAGCAATCAGCCCCAGCATTTT
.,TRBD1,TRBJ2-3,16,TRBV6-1,CASSEARQGGGDTQYF,TGTGCCAGCAGTGAAGCGCGACAGGGGGGGGGAGATACGCAGTATTTT
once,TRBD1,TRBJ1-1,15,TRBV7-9,CASSTQTGGNTEAFF,TGTGCCAGCAGCACCCAGACAGGGGGCAACACTGAAGCTTTCTTT
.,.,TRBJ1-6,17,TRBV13,CASSYLRTSEYNSPLHF,TGTGCCAGCAGCTATCTCCGGACATCAGAGTATAATTCACCCCTCCACTTT
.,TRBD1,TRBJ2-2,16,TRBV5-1,CASSPPDRGGTGELFF,TGCGCCAGCAGCCCCCCAGACAGGGGTGGAACCGGGGAGCTGTTTTTT
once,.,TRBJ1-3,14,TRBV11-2,CASSLAGAGNTIYF,TGTGCCAGCAGCTTAGCAGGGGCTGGAAACACCATATATTTT
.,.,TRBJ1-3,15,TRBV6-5,CASSYDSSSGNTIYF,TGTGCCAGCAGTTACGACTCGAGCTCTGGAAACACCATATATTTT
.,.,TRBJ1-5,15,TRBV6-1,CASSPRGRDNQPQHF,TGTGCCAGCAGCCCCAGGGGCAGGGATAATCAGCCCCAGCATTTT
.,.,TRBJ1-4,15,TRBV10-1,CASSEDSVNVEKLFF,TGCGCCAGCAGTGAGGACAGCGTTAATGTGGAAAAACTGTTTTTT
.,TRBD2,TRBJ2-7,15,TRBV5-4,CASSLEPAGWYEQYF,TGTGCCAGCAGCTTGGAACCAGCGGGGTGGTACGAGCAGTACTTC